The 11 T cell receptor beta chains reported below all come from one sample, sequenced in a study of blood T cell repertoires in COVID-19. TCRdb's table, derived via immunoSEQ multiplex PCR, lists solely in-frame clones and lacks some. The sample carries approximately 90,000 clones, roughly 78% recorded once. The sequenced sample consisted of peripheral blood. These receptors were taken from a woman older than 75 with acute or convalescent COVID-19.

This chain joins TRBV19 and TRBJ1-2; D gene unclear. Trimming took off 3 bases at V and 8 bases at J, with 10 bases between the two ends. This CDR3 has 12 residues. The V gene's germline CDR1 is LNHDA and CDR2 SQIVND (reference sequence). The CDR3 DNA reads as TGTGCCAGTAGTATTTTGGGAGGAGGCTACACCTTC. This codes for CASSILGGGYTF. The whole variable domain, remainder taken from reference TRBV19 and TRBJ1-2, is DGGITQSPKYLFRKEGQNVTLSCEQNLNHDAMYWYRQDPGQGLRLIYYSQIVNDFQKGDIAEGYSVSREKKESFPLTVTSAQKNPTAFYLCASSILGGGYTFGSGTRLTVV.

The chain couples TRBV7-2 to TRBJ1-1; unclear D gene. Germline values: CDR1 SGHTA, CDR2 FQGNSA. The V gene lost 2 bases and the J gene lost 3 bases, with 7 bases spanning the gap. This CDR3 comprises 13 residues. CDR3 nucleotides: TGTGCCAGCAGCTTACAGGAGGACACTGAAGCTTTCTTT. This gives the protein CASSLQEDTEAFF.

The chain combines TRBV4-2 with TRBJ1-1; 7 positions match TRBD1. Trimming cost V 0 bases and J 0 bases; bases outside gene matches: 7. CDR1 is LGHNA and CDR2 is YNFKEQ in the germline V gene. CDR3 length equals 17 residues. The CDR3 DNA reads TGTGCCAGCAGCCAAGAGGCAGGGGGAGTCCTGAACACTGAAGCTTTCTTT. Amino acids: CASSQEAGGVLNTEAFF.

The chain carries TRBV5-1 and TRBJ2-7, with 10 bases that match TRBD1. Germline V CDR1 and CDR2: SGHRS, YFSETQ. CDR3 length: 16 residues. The V and J ends lost 3 bases and 1 base, in that order; junction bases with no gene match: 7. CDR3 in amino acids: CASSWTGTGASYEQYF. For the CDR3, the DNA is TGCGCCAGCAGCTGGACCGGGACAGGGGCGTCCTACGAGCAGTACTTC.

This clone was found a few times. The chain has TRBV7-8 and TRBJ1-1, with 7 bases identical to TRBD1. Germline V gives CDR1 SGHVS, CDR2 FQNEAQ. The CDR3 is 16 amino acids. Unmatched junction bases numbered 6, after V lost 2 bases and J lost 0 bases. The CDR3 spells CASSLTTGWMNTEAFF. Written as DNA, the CDR3 is TGTGCCAGCAGCTTAACGACAGGGTGGATGAACACTGAAGCTTTCTTT.

The chain combines TRBV11-2 with TRBJ1-1, with D possibly being TRBD1 (5 bases). CDR1 is SGHAT and CDR2 is FQNNGV in the germline V gene. V was trimmed by 3 bases and J by 4 bases, leaving 12 bases between them. The CDR3 sequence is 14 residues long. DNA of the CDR3: TGTGCCAGCAGCTTGGGGGGGTTGGGCACTGAAGCTTTCTTT. The encoded protein is CASSLGGLGTEAFF.

The rearrangement uses TRBV7-3 and TRBJ2-1; 7 nucleotides align to TRBD1. In germline, CDR1 is SGHTA, CDR2 FQGTGA. Unmatched junction bases numbered 4, after V lost 4 bases and J lost 4 bases. The CDR3 length is 14 residues. This CDR3 reads CASSSGQRYNEQFF. CDR3 nucleotides: TGTGCCAGCAGCTCGGGACAGCGGTACAATGAGCAGTTCTTC.

The chain recombines TRBV28 with TRBJ1-2, with 8 positions matching TRBD1. The CDR3 length is 12 residues. CDR1 MDHEN and CDR2 SYDVKM come from the germline V gene. With V trimmed by 10 bases and J by 4 bases, 5 bases remained unmatched. CDR3 in DNA: TGTGCCATCCGGACAGGGAGCTATGGCTACACCTTC. Translation: CAIRTGSYGYTF.

This clone occurred a few times. The rearrangement joins TRBV6-6 to TRBJ1-1, with 7 bases lining up with TRBD1. CDR1 MNHNY and CDR2 SVGAGI come from the germline V gene (reference sequence). CDR3 length equals 13 residues. The junction had 13 bases not matched to a gene; V was cut back by 10 bases and J by 8 bases. The CDR3 protein is CATRGLGDLEAFF. The CDR3 region has the DNA TGTGCCACAAGGGGGCTGGGGGATTTAGAAGCTTTCTTT.

CDR3 sequence: CASSYQGHYGYTF. DNA for the CDR3: TGTGCCAGCAGCTATCAGGGCCACTATGGCTACACCTTC. The genes are TRBV5-8 and TRBJ1-2; D perhaps matches TRBD1 (5 bases). CDR3 length: 13 residues. The V gene's germline CDR1 is SGHTS and CDR2 YDEGEE. The V end was cut by 3 bases, the J end by 3 bases, with 9 bases between.

This chain links TRBV24-1 with TRBJ2-1; 15 bases map to TRBD2. The V and J ends lost 0 bases and 0 bases, in that order; junction bases with no gene match: 8. The CDR3 sequence is 21 residues long. Germline values: CDR1 KGHDR, CDR2 SFDVKD. As DNA, the CDR3 is TGTGCCACCAGTGATTTGCCCGGGACTAGCGGGGGGAAGAGCTCCTACAATGAGCAGTTCTTC. Translation: CATSDLPGTSGGKSSYNEQFF.